The present entry profiles one T cell receptor (beta chain) with its context. The CDR3 length is 15 residues. The V segment lost 4 bases and the J segment 7 bases; nucleotides outside the gene matches: 9. The germline V gene encodes CDR1 SGDLS and CDR2 YYNGEE. The sample is drawn from a study of blood T cell repertoires in COVID-19. Study overall: Acute-phase and convalescent COVID-19 samples originated in the United States, Italy and Spain.

Original data processing: Reference gene primer amplification in the assay estimated nucleated cell counts. TCRdb's copy holds only in-frame clones and misses some; the assay was immunoSEQ multiplex PCR. Clonal size and the V and J genes are those of that table, whereas D and trimming came from the DNA. The sample carries roughly 40,000 clones, approximately 85% recorded once. Specimen: peripheral blood. The chain uses TRBV9 and TRBJ1-4, with 8 bases lining up with TRBD1. The sequence was collected from an older man with acute or convalescent COVID-19. The CDR3 nucleotides read TGTGCCAGCAGCACAGGGGACAGGTGGGGTGAAAAACTGTTTTTT. This translates into CASSTGDRWGEKLFF.